Listed below are T cell receptor beta chains from one sample, sequenced in a study of blood T cells in healthy people across ages. MiXCR, run by TCRdb on the 5' RACE reads, gives a single entry per CDR3 protein. Here the sample spans roughly 1,500,000 distinct CDR3 sequences, approximately 40% being singletons. The sample comprised blood. The receptor source for this set is a woman aged 18-29 years in good health. The CDR3 runs from the conserved cysteine through the conserved F or W. Each record gives: J gene, V gene, clone size, D gene, CDR3 DNA, CDR3 protein. The D gene is left open where the match is weak. Size tells how often a clone was seen (once, few, many) or the class of an expanded clone, and some rows leave it out.

TRBJ2-7	TRBV6-5	-	-	TGTGCCAGCAGTTATAAATGGGGCAGGGTTCGGACCTACGAGCAGTACTTC	CASSYKWGRVRTYEQYF
TRBJ1-5	TRBV2	few	TRBD1	TGTGCCAGCAGAGGGACAGGGGATGGCCAGCCCCAGCATTTT	CASRGTGDGQPQHF
TRBJ2-3	TRBV5-1	-	TRBD2	TGCGCCAGCAGCTTGGCTAGCGGACGCACAGATACGCAGTATTTT	CASSLASGRTDTQYF
TRBJ2-2	TRBV12-3/TRBV12-4	-	-	TGTGCCAGCAGCGATACCGCCACCGGGGAGCTGTTTTTT	CASSDTATGELFF
TRBJ1-1	TRBV28	-	TRBD1	TGTGCCAGCCACAGGGGCGCTGAAGCTTTCTTT	CASHRGAEAFF
TRBJ1-2	TRBV20-1	-	TRBD1	TGCAGTACCTTGGACAGGGGGCCAGATGGCTACACCTTC	CSTLDRGPDGYTF
TRBJ2-1	TRBV11-3	-	-	TGTGCCAGCAGCCCAGCCCCGGGGTTTGTGCAGTTCTTC	CASSPAPGFVQFF
TRBJ1-5	TRBV20-1	-	-	TGCAGTGCTAGTCGGGCAGGCAATAGCAATCAGCCCCAGCATTTT	CSASRAGNSNQPQHF
TRBJ1-6	TRBV20-1	few	-	TGCAGTGCTAGAGATGTTGCCGATAGCTCCTATAATTCACCCCTCCACTTT	CSARDVADSSYNSPLHF
TRBJ2-6	TRBV30	few	-	TGTGCCTGGGGGTTTCGGTCCGGGGCCAACGTCCTGACTTTC	CAWGFRSGANVLTF
TRBJ2-7	TRBV29-1	few	-	TGCAGCGTTGAAGATCTTAGAGGCTATAACTCCTACGAGCAGTACTTC	CSVEDLRGYNSYEQYF
TRBJ1-1	TRBV7-9	-	-	TGTGCCAGCAGCTTACGTTGGGAGATGAACACTGAAGCTTTCTTT	CASSLRWEMNTEAFF
TRBJ2-3	TRBV11-2	few	-	TGTGCCAGCAGCCTAGAAGGAAGCGGGCCCGTGTATACGCAGTATTTT	CASSLEGSGPVYTQYF
TRBJ2-1	TRBV29-1	few	-	TGCAGCGTTGACGGTGGGCGAAGTTCCTACAATGAGCAGTTCTTC	CSVDGGRSSYNEQFF
TRBJ2-5	TRBV4-1	few	-	TGCGCCAGCAGCCAAGAGGGTAGCGGAGGGACCCAGTACTTC	CASSQEGSGGTQYF
TRBJ2-7	TRBV3-1	-	-	TGTGCCAGCAGCCGGGCCCCAGAGGCCTACGAGCAGTACTTC	CASSRAPEAYEQYF
TRBJ1-2	TRBV25-1	few	-	TGTGCCAGCAGTGAATTTTTCGGGGGGAACTATGGCTACACCTTC	CASSEFFGGNYGYTF
TRBJ2-2	TRBV9	few	TRBD2	TGTGCCAGCAGAGCCCCCGGGGGGATCACCGGGGAGCTGTTTTTT	CASRAPGGITGELFF
TRBJ1-6	TRBV13	few	TRBD1	TGTGCCAGCAGACCGGGACAGGGGTCTTCACCCCTCCACTTT	CASRPGQGSSPLHF
TRBJ1-1	TRBV9	-	-	TGTGCCAGCAGCGTAGGGTTCAACACTGAAGCTTTCTTT	CASSVGFNTEAFF
TRBJ2-7	TRBV29-1	-	TRBD1	TGCAGCGTTCGGACAGGGGGTTATGAGCAGTACTTC	CSVRTGGYEQYF
TRBJ2-7	TRBV25-1	few	-	TGTGCCAGCAGGGAACGGTCCCACGAGCAGTACTTC	CASRERSHEQYF
TRBJ2-7	TRBV9	few	-	TGTGCCAGCAGCGTAGGTCAGGGGATCTCCTACGAGCAGTACTTC	CASSVGQGISYEQYF
TRBJ2-3	TRBV27	-	TRBD2	TGTGCCAGCAGCCTAGCGGGACTACCCACAGATACGCAGTATTTT	CASSLAGLPTDTQYF
TRBJ1-4	TRBV4-1	-	-	TGCGCCAGCAGCCAAGCCGGACAGACTAATGAAAAACTGTTTTTT	CASSQAGQTNEKLFF
TRBJ2-5	TRBV20-1	-	-	TGCAGTGCCCAACGGAGGGACGGCGCCTACAATGAGCAGTACTTC	CSAQRRDGAYNEQYF
TRBJ1-4	TRBV28	-	TRBD1	TGTGCCAGCACTCCGGGACAGGGAATAAGTTTGCGGGAAAAACTGTTTTTT	CASTPGQGISLREKLFF
TRBJ1-4	TRBV6-1	-	-	TGTGCCGCGGGCGGGCAGCCTAATGAAAAACTGTTTTTT	CAAGGQPNEKLFF
TRBJ1-2	TRBV5-1	-	TRBD1	TGCGCCAGCAGCTCAGACAGGGGGCAAGGCAATGGCTACACCTTC	CASSSDRGQGNGYTF
TRBJ2-1	TRBV10-3	-	-	TGTGCCATCAGTGGGGACCCCGACAATGAGCAGTTCTTC	CAISGDPDNEQFF
TRBJ2-7	TRBV3-1	-	-	TGTGCCAGCAGTCTTCAACCCACGACCTACGAGCAGTACTTC	CASSLQPTTYEQYF
TRBJ1-1	TRBV6-6	few	TRBD1	TGTGCCAGCAGTGGGTGGGGGACAGGGGTCTTCGAAGCTTTCTTT	CASSGWGTGVFEAFF
TRBJ2-1	TRBV14	few	TRBD2	TGTGCCAGCAGCCAAGATCTTGGAGCGGGAGGGAATGAGCAGTTCTTC	CASSQDLGAGGNEQFF
TRBJ2-5	TRBV7-9	-	-	TGTGCCAGCAGCTTCGGACAAAACCAAGAGACCCAGTACTTC	CASSFGQNQETQYF
TRBJ1-6	TRBV20-1	-	-	TGCAGTGCTCCGACAGGCTATAATTCACCCCTCCACTTT	CSAPTGYNSPLHF
TRBJ2-5	TRBV5-4	-	-	TGTGCCAGCAGCGGCGAGAAAGAGACCCAGTACTTC	CASSGEKETQYF
TRBJ2-1	TRBV19	-	TRBD2	TGTGCCAGTAGGATAGCGGGCGGGAGCTCCTACAATGAGCAGTTCTTC	CASRIAGGSSYNEQFF
TRBJ1-1	TRBV11-1	-	-	TGTGCCAGCAGCTTAGAGGAACTCACTGAAGCTTTCTTT	CASSLEELTEAFF
TRBJ1-1	TRBV10-3	few	TRBD1	TGTGCCATCAGTGAGTCTGTCAGGGGGGAGGCGGAAGCTTTCTTT	CAISESVRGEAEAFF
TRBJ2-6	TRBV28	-	-	TGTGCCAGCAGGCAAGCCTCCTCTGGGGCCAACGTCCTGACTTTC	CASRQASSGANVLTF
TRBJ2-7	TRBV29-1	few	TRBD1	TGCAGCGTTGAAGGGGTGGATTCGGGACAGGGGGCCTACGAGCAGTACTTC	CSVEGVDSGQGAYEQYF
TRBJ2-5	TRBV20-1	-	-	TGCAGTGCTAGAGAGGCACCCCAGGAGACCCAGTACTTC	CSAREAPQETQYF
TRBJ1-5	TRBV20-1	-	-	TGCAGTGCTAGACCACAGGGAACTAGCAATCAGCCCCAGCATTTT	CSARPQGTSNQPQHF
TRBJ2-1	TRBV29-1	many	-	TGCAGCGGGTCCCAACAGGCCCACCTCTACAATGAGCAGTTCTTC	CSGSQQAHLYNEQFF
TRBJ2-1	TRBV20-1	few	TRBD2	TGCAGTGCCCTAGCGGGGGGCGCCTACAATGAGCAGTTCTTC	CSALAGGAYNEQFF
TRBJ2-1	TRBV15	-	-	TGTGCCACCAGTTGGGGTTGCGAGCAGTTCTTC	CATSWGCEQFF
TRBJ2-5	TRBV7-2	few	-	TGTGCCAGCAGCTTAAGGTTTAGGGAGACCCAGTACTTC	CASSLRFRETQYF
TRBJ1-5	TRBV30	-	TRBD1	TGTGCCTGGAGCCCAGGACAGGTAGGGCAGCCCCAGCATTTT	CAWSPGQVGQPQHF
TRBJ2-5	TRBV5-1	-	TRBD2	TGCGCCAGCAGCCAGACTAGCGGGAATGAGCAGTACTTC	CASSQTSGNEQYF
TRBJ2-5	TRBV4-1	few	TRBD2	TGCGCCAGCAGCACACCTAGCGGGGGAGAGACCCAGTACTTC	CASSTPSGGETQYF
TRBJ2-7	TRBV6-1	few	-	TGTGCCAGCAGGCCGGGACACGCGTCCTACGAGCAGTACTTC	CASRPGHASYEQYF
TRBJ1-6	TRBV5-1	many	-	TGCGCCAGCAGCCTTCAGGGGTCCTATAATTCACCCCTCCACTTT	CASSLQGSYNSPLHF